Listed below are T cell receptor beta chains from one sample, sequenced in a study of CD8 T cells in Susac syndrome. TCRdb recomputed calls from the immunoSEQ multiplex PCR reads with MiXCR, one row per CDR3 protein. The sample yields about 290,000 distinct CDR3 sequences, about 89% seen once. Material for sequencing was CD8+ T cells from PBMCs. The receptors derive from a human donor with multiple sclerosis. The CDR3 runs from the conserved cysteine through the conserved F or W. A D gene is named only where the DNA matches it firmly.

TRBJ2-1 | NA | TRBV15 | CATSRSTGGNNEQFF | TGTGCCACCAGCAGAAGCACCGGGGGAAACAATGAGCAGTTCTTC
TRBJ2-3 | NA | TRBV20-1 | CSATRGSGTDTQYF | TGCAGTGCTACCCGCGGTTCGGGCACAGATACGCAGTATTTT
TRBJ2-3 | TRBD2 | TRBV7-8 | CASRLPTSGGAVGDTQYF | TGTGCCAGCAGGCTACCCACTAGCGGGGGGGCGGTGGGAGATACGCAGTATTTT
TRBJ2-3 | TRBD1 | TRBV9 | CASSVVGDRLGIDTQYF | TGTGCCAGCAGCGTAGTTGGGGACAGGCTTGGAATAGATACGCAGTATTTT
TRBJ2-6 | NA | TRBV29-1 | CSVVLPGANVLTF | TGCAGCGTTGTCTTGCCTGGGGCCAACGTCCTGACTTTC
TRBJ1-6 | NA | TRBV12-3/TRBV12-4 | CASSLALGGYSPLHF | TGTGCCAGCAGTTTAGCGCTAGGCGGTTATTCACCCCTCCACTTT
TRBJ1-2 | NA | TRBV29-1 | CSVEKRQDYGYTF | TGCAGCGTTGAGAAGAGGCAGGACTATGGCTACACCTTC
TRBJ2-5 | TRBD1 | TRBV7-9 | CASLGTEETQYF | TGTGCCAGCTTGGGGACAGAAGAGACCCAGTACTTC
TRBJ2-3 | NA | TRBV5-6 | CASSLGLARNTQYF | TGTGCCAGCAGCTTGGGTTTAGCGAGAAATACGCAGTATTTT
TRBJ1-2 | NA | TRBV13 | CASSLVGLRGYTF | TGTGCCAGCAGCTTAGTAGGGCTGAGAGGCTACACCTTC
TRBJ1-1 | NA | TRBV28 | CASRPAAYLNTEAFF | TGTGCCAGCAGACCAGCAGCGTATTTGAACACTGAAGCTTTCTTT
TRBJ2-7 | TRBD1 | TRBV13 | CASSPRDRSSYEQYF | TGTGCCAGCAGCCCCCGGGACAGGAGCTCCTACGAGCAGTACTTC
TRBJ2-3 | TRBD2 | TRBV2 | CASSEALGTKADTQYF | TGTGCCAGCAGTGAAGCGCTGGGGACTAAAGCAGATACGCAGTATTTT